A single sample gave rise to the 29 T cell receptor beta chains below, sequenced in a study of cytomegalovirus exposure and HLA in healthy donors. 60 Vbeta and 13 Jbeta primers were used in PCR. Only in-frame clones appear in the TCRdb table, and some are missing; sequencing was by immunoSEQ multiplex PCR. The sample has around 140,000 clones, about 77% seen once. Source material: PBMCs. The receptors here all came from a male donor in good health and CMV-seronegative.

The chain joins TRBV4-3 to TRBJ2-3; 9 positions match TRBD1. Germline CDR1 LGHNA, CDR2 YSLEER. The CDR3 has 16 amino acids. Trimming took 1 base from V and 7 from J; bases not matched to a gene: 9. CDR3 DNA sequence: TGCGCCAGCAGCCAAGGTTGGGACAGGGTTTTGAATACGCAGTATTTT. The encoded protein is CASSQGWDRVLNTQYF.

The rearrangement links TRBV19 to TRBJ1-5; TRBD1 matches 7 bases. The length of the CDR3 is 15 residues. The J segment lost 5 bases and the V segment lost 9 bases, leaving 13 bases of the junction unmatched. Germline CDR1 LNHDA, CDR2 SQIVND (reference sequence). This CDR3 reads CASCPLDREDQPQHF. Here the CDR3 DNA reads TGTGCCAGCTGCCCCCTAGACAGGGAAGATCAGCCCCAGCATTTT.

The chain recombines TRBV2 with TRBJ2-7; tentatively, D is TRBD1 (6 bases). V lost 7 bases, J lost 4 bases, and 14 bases lay in between. Germline values: CDR1 SNHLY, CDR2 FYNNEI. This CDR3 is built from 13 residues. In nucleotides, the CDR3 is TGTGCCAGCACAGCAGGGGCTAGGTACGAGCAGTACTTC. It translates to CASTAGARYEQYF.

The chain combines TRBV19 with TRBJ2-7; D remains ambiguous. Per germline, CDR1 LNHDA and CDR2 SQIVND (reference sequence). The CDR3 length is 16 residues. The ends were cut back, 6 bases at V and 3 bases at J, with 21 bases in the middle. CDR3: CASSKEEARPHYEQYF. The CDR3 DNA is TGTGCCAGTAGCAAAGAAGAAGCGAGACCACACTACGAGCAGTACTTC.

The rearrangement links TRBV10-1 to TRBJ2-2, with 7 bases fitting TRBD1. The CDR3 is made up of 15 amino acids. The ends lost 6 bases at V and 4 bases at J; junction bases unmatched: 8. Germline V gene sequence: CDR1 WNHNN, CDR2 SYGVQD (reference sequence). The CDR3 region has the DNA TGCGCCAGCAGCCCTTTCGGGACAGCCACCGGGGAGCTGTTTTTT. Its protein is CASSPFGTATGELFF.

The genes are TRBV14 and TRBJ2-5; no firm D call. This CDR3 contains 13 residues. Germline V gives CDR1 SGHDN, CDR2 FVKESK. Deletions cut 1 base from V and 1 base from J, with 4 bases between. Here the CDR3 DNA reads TGTGCCAGCAGCCAAGTCCTCCAAGAGACCCAGTACTTC. Translated, it gives CASSQVLQETQYF.

J is TRBJ2-1 and V is TRBV10-1; 13 bases are shared with TRBD2. The CDR3 contains 15 residues. V lost 5 bases, J lost 6 bases, and 4 bases stayed unmatched. CDR1 is WNHNN, CDR2 SYGVQD, per germline (reference sequence). The DNA of the CDR3 is TGCGCCAGCAGTCCACTAGCGGGAGGGCCCAATGAGCAGTTCTTC. Its protein product is CASSPLAGGPNEQFF.

This clone has a handful of counts. The chain combines TRBV4-1 with TRBJ2-1, with 7 positions matching TRBD1. The J segment lost 7 bases and the V segment lost 0 bases, leaving 12 bases of the junction unmatched. This CDR3 spans 17 amino acids. The germline V gene encodes CDR1 MGHRA and CDR2 YSYEKL. In DNA, the CDR3 is TGCGCCAGCAGCCAAGATCCCACAGGGGTGTTACAGAATGAGCAGTTCTTC. Its translation is CASSQDPTGVLQNEQFF.

The chain is built from TRBV7-9 and TRBJ1-1, with a possible D match to TRBD1 (5 bases). The CDR3 is 15 residues long. Germline V CDR1 and CDR2: SEHNR, FQNEAQ (reference sequence). The V gene lost 7 bases and the J gene lost 4 bases, with 19 bases spanning the gap. CDR3 sequence reads: CASTSHGPGGTEAFF. CDR3 DNA: TGTGCCAGCACCTCACACGGCCCCGGGGGCACTGAAGCTTTCTTT. Full variable domain (missing parts from reference TRBV7-9 and TRBJ1-1): DTGVSQNPRHKITKRGQNVTFRCDPISEHNRLYWYRQTLGQGPEFLTYFQNEAQLEKSRLLSDRFSAERPKGSFSTLEIQRTEQGDSAMYLCASTSHGPGGTEAFFGQGTRLTVV.

The rearrangement uses TRBV7-6 and TRBJ1-2; weak D call: TRBD1 (5 bases). There are 13 residues in the CDR3. The V end lost 4 bases, the J end lost 2 bases, and 8 bases lay between the germline ends. Germline V gene lookup returns CDR1 SGHVS and CDR2 FNYEAQ. The CDR3 sequence: CASSSGLNYGYTF. CDR3 coding DNA: TGTGCCAGCAGCTCGGGACTGAACTATGGCTACACCTTC.

V is TRBV11-2 and J is TRBJ2-5; 10 nucleotides agree with TRBD2. The germline gives CDR1 SGHAT, CDR2 FQNNGV. V trimming: 5 bases; J trimming: 5 bases; junction bases outside the gene matches: 8. This CDR3 spans 15 amino acids. This CDR3 is CASSRRSGGWETQYF. The DNA for the CDR3 is TGTGCCAGCAGCCGACGTAGCGGGGGGTGGGAGACCCAGTACTTC.

This chain joins TRBV6-5 and TRBJ1-1; tentative D call: TRBD1 (6 bases). The CDR3 has 15 residues. V was clipped by 2 bases and J by 4 bases, with 14 bases between them. Germline V gene data show CDR1 as MNHEY and CDR2 as SVGAGI. CDR3 residues: CASSYGWGLGTEAFF. The CDR3 nucleotides read TGTGCCAGCAGTTACGGGTGGGGGCTCGGCACTGAAGCTTTCTTT.

This chain links TRBV9 with TRBJ1-1; possibly TRBD1 for D (6 bases). This CDR3 is 15 amino acids long. Deletions cut 4 bases from V and 4 bases from J, with 17 bases between. The V gene's germline CDR1 is SGDLS and CDR2 YYNGEE. In DNA, the CDR3 is TGTGCCAGCAGCCCCGGAACAGGGATTACCACTGAAGCTTTCTTT. It yields the protein CASSPGTGITTEAFF.

The CDR3 DNA is TGTGCCAGCGGGTCCGGGACAGCTATATCTGGAAACACCATATATTTT. Translating it yields CASGSGTAISGNTIYF. The chain links TRBV2 to TRBJ1-3; 7 bases are shared with TRBD1. CDR3 size: 16 residues. Unmatched junction bases numbered 11, after V lost 8 bases and J lost 1 base. Per the germline V gene, CDR1 is SNHLY and CDR2 is FYNNEI.

The chain employs TRBV19 and TRBJ2-1; possible D gene TRBD1, 6 bases. The V end was cut by 9 bases, the J end by 16 bases, with 28 bases between. The CDR3 consists of 14 residues. Germline V gives CDR1 LNHDA, CDR2 SQIVND (reference sequence). This CDR3 reads CASGDGAGTSFLFF. CDR3 coding DNA: TGTGCCAGCGGCGACGGGGCCGGGACATCCTTTCTCTTCTTC.

This clone has only a few counts. This rearrangement joins TRBV12-5 to TRBJ2-1; 10 nucleotides agree with TRBD2. Germline V gene sequence: CDR1 LGHNT, CDR2 FRNRAP. After removal of 4 bases from V and 12 bases from J, the junction contained 12 bases not matched to a gene. CDR3 length: 15 amino acids. CDR3 sequence: CASGSQREGGQGQFF. CDR3 sequence (DNA): TGTGCTAGTGGTTCCCAGCGGGAGGGGGGCCAGGGGCAGTTCTTC.

V and J are TRBV7-2 and TRBJ1-6; D is ambiguous. The CDR3 totals 14 residues. V lost 0 bases to trimming and J lost 7 bases, with 7 bases between them. Germline lookup yields CDR1 SGHTA and CDR2 FQGNSA. The DNA of the CDR3 is TGTGCCAGCAGCTTAGCGGCGGGAAATTCACCCCTCCACTTT. Translated, it gives CASSLAAGNSPLHF.

The chain has TRBV5-4 and TRBJ1-3, with D uncertain. Trimming removed 1 base from V and 3 bases from J, with 5 bases in between. CDR3 length: 13 residues. Germline V gene sequence: CDR1 SGHNT, CDR2 YYREEE (reference sequence). The CDR3 here is CASSLYGGNTIYF. The CDR3 DNA reads TGTGCCAGCAGCTTGTACGGTGGAAACACCATATATTTT.

J is TRBJ1-2 and V is TRBV6-1; a possible D gene is TRBD1 (6 bases). Looked up from germline, CDR1 is MNHNS and CDR2 is SASEGT. The CDR3 is made up of 17 amino acids. Trimming took 1 base from V and 4 from J, leaving 19 bases between them. In DNA, the CDR3 is TGTGCCAGCAGTGAAGGAGGGTTTCGCAGGGGCGGCTATGGCTACACCTTC. Residues: CASSEGGFRRGGYGYTF.

V is TRBV10-3 and J is TRBJ1-1; D may be TRBD1 (5 bases). Per germline, CDR1 ENHRY and CDR2 SYGVKD. This CDR3 region has 16 residues. V was cut by 5 bases and J by 1 base, with 17 bases left in between. The CDR3 bases are TGTGCCATCAGTTCCGCAGGGCGGGGGGAGAACACTGAAGCTTTCTTT. Translated, it gives CAISSAGRGENTEAFF.

This chain uses TRBV2 with TRBJ2-2; TRBD1 might be the D (6 bases). There are 20 residues in the CDR3. Germline V lookup: CDR1 SNHLY, CDR2 FYNNEI. V lost 5 bases to trimming and J lost 0 bases, with 25 bases between them. This chain's CDR3 is CASSLLRDITKPANTGELFF. The CDR3 region has the DNA TGTGCCAGCAGTCTCTTAAGGGACATAACTAAGCCCGCGAACACCGGGGAGCTGTTTTTT.

V is TRBV7-9 and J is TRBJ2-7; D might be TRBD1 (5 bases). CDR3 length: 14 residues. Trimming pared 6 bases from V and 9 bases from J, leaving 21 bases between. CDR1 and CDR2 from the germline V gene are SEHNR and FQNEAQ (reference sequence). The CDR3 spells CASSSSGPGEGQYF. The CDR3 DNA follows: TGTGCCAGCAGTTCCTCAGGGCCTGGTGAAGGGCAGTACTTC.

This clone is a singleton in its sample. V and J are TRBV29-1 and TRBJ2-1; weak D call: TRBD2 (6 bases). CDR3 length equals 15 residues. Germline CDR1 reads SQVTM; CDR2 reads ANQGSEA. Trimming removed 5 bases from V and 5 bases from J, with 19 bases in between. CDR3 bases: TGCAGCGTTCCCGGGACCGCGGGCGGGAACAATGAGCAGTTCTTC. Its translation: CSVPGTAGGNNEQFF.

The chain recombines TRBV25-1 with TRBJ1-2; 12 bases are a match to TRBD1. Germline-derived CDR1 and CDR2 are MGHDK and SYGVNS. The CDR3 is 15 amino acids. The V gene end was trimmed by 2 bases and the J gene end by 8 bases; junction bases not matched to a gene: 6. The CDR3 bases are TGTGCCAGCAGTGAACCCGGGACAGGGGGCCGAGGCTACACCTTC. Its protein is CASSEPGTGGRGYTF.

This clone occurred once. The rearrangement links TRBV4-1 to TRBJ2-2; 7 bases match TRBD1. Germline loops: CDR1 MGHRA, CDR2 YSYEKL. CDR3 length equals 17 residues. J gave up 8 bases and V 5 bases, and 17 bases lay outside the gene matches. The CDR3 DNA is TGCGCCAGCAGCACACGAGCGAGACAGGGAAAAAGTGGGGAGCTGTTTTTT. Translation gives CASSTRARQGKSGELFF.

J is TRBJ1-4 and V is TRBV5-4; no clear D. Trimming took off 3 bases at V and 5 bases at J, with 8 bases between the two ends. CDR1 SGHNT and CDR2 YYREEE come from the germline V gene (reference sequence). The CDR3 extends over 13 amino acids. CDR3 sequence (DNA): TGTGCCAGCAGCTCGGAGAGGAATGAAAAACTGTTTTTT. This encodes CASSSERNEKLFF.

This sequence joins TRBV6-5 and TRBJ2-5; D might be TRBD1 (6 bases). V lost 6 bases to trimming and J lost 7 bases, with 18 bases between them. Germline V CDR1 and CDR2: MNHEY, SVGAGI. CDR3 length: 14 residues. CDR3 nucleotides: TGTGCCAGCAGCTACGGACAGCTCCAAAGGACCCAGTACTTC. This translates into CASSYGQLQRTQYF.

The V call is TRBV6-1, the J call TRBJ1-5; 7 bases are shared with TRBD1. Germline-derived CDR1 and CDR2 are MNHNS and SASEGT. The V gene end was trimmed by 3 bases and the J gene end by 0 bases; junction bases not matched to a gene: 8. The CDR3 is 17 residues long. CDR3: CASSDRGQVLSNQPQHF. Written as DNA, the CDR3 is TGTGCCAGCAGTGACCGCGGACAGGTCCTTAGCAATCAGCCCCAGCATTTT.

The V and J genes are TRBV11-1 and TRBJ2-5, with TRBD2 matching over 10 bases. V dropped 0 bases and J dropped 4; count of bases not matched to a gene: 2. The CDR3 extends over 15 amino acids. Germline V lookup: CDR1 SGHAT, CDR2 FQDESV (reference sequence). The CDR3 region has the DNA TGTGCCAGCAGCTTAGCGTTAGCGGGGGGAGAGACCCAGTACTTC. Its translation: CASSLALAGGETQYF. Variable domain in full (rest from reference TRBV11-1 and TRBJ2-5): EAEVAQSPRYKITEKSQAVAFWCDPISGHATLYWYRQILGQGPELLVQFQDESVVDDSQLPKDRFSAERLKGVDSTLKIQPAELGDSAMYLCASSLALAGGETQYFGPGTRLLVL.